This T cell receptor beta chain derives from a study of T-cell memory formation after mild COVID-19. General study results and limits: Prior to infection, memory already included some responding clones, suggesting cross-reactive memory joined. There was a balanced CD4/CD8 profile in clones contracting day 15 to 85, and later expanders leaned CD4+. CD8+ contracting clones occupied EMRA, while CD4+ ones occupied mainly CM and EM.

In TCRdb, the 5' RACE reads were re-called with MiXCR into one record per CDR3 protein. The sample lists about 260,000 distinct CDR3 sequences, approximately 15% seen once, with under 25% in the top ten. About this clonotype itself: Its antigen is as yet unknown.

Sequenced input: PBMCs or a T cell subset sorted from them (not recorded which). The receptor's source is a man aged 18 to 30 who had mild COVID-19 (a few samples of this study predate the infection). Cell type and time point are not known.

CDR3 residues: CASSPRMGTGGTDTQYF. CDR3 nucleotides: TGTGCCAGCTCACCACGGATGGGAACAGGTGGCACAGATACGCAGTATTTT. The V gene is TRBV18, the J gene TRBJ2-3, with D maybe TRBD1 (5 bases). V lost 1 base and J 1 base, leaving 15 bases between the germline ends. CDR1 and CDR2 (germline): KGHSH, LQKENI. The CDR3 is 17 residues long.